Listed here are 12 T cell receptor beta chains from one sample, sequenced in a study of blood T cells in healthy people across ages. A sample-barcoded 5' primer and a J-beta primer mix were used in a second PCR of about 7 to 12 cycles. TCRdb independently ran MiXCR on the 5' RACE reads; one entry per CDR3 protein. The table has approximately 780,000 distinct CDR3 sequences, around a quarter seen once. These records were also assigned to another study, of T cells of mothers and their children.

The sample was blood. These receptors were obtained from a boy between 5 and 17 years old in good health.

This clonotype was seen more than once but under ten times. Sequence at one end of the junction differs from germline and may be a read error. The V call is TRBV5-1, the J call TRBJ2-2; maybe TRBD1 (6 bases). CDR3 size: 15 residues. Germline loops: CDR1 SGHRS, CDR2 YFSETQ. The CDR3 sequence: CASSLESGDTGELFF. Here the CDR3 DNA reads TGCGCCAGCAGTTTGGAGTCAGGGGATACCGGGGAGCTGTTTTTT.

To note about this clonotype: The junction does not match germline at one end; this may be a read error. The rearrangement uses TRBV29-1 and TRBJ2-5; either TRBD1 or TRBD2 may supply D (6 bases each). There are 12 residues in the CDR3. The germline CDR1 and CDR2 sequences are SQVTM and ANQGSEA. The CDR3 region has the DNA TGCAGCGTTTTAACGGGGGCTCCGGATGCGTTCTTC. Protein sequence: CSVLTGAPDAFF.

This chain uses TRBV29-1 with TRBJ2-5, with D possibly being TRBD1 (5 bases). The assigned J gene may be wrong: the sequence end matches TRBJ2-7 better. This CDR3 is 11 amino acids long. Germline loops: CDR1 SQVTM, CDR2 ANQGSEA. The CDR3 region has the DNA TGCAGCGTGGAACAGGCTTACGAGCAGTACTTC. Translated, it gives CSVEQAYEQYF.

This chain uses TRBV6-6 with TRBJ1-6; 8 bases line up with TRBD1. Germline values: CDR1 MNHNY, CDR2 SVGAGI (reference sequence). After removal of 6 bases from V and 5 bases from J, the junction contained 3 bases not matched to a gene. The CDR3 has 14 amino acids. In DNA, the CDR3 is TGTGCCAGCAGGGGGACAGGAGATAATTCACCCCTCCACTTT. Amino acids: CASRGTGDNSPLHF.

In its sample, this clonotype was seen a few times. The chain combines TRBV20-1 with TRBJ2-1, with TRBD2 matching 8 bases. V lost 1 base, J lost 0 bases, and 5 bases stayed unmatched. CDR3 length equals 16 residues. Germline lookup yields CDR1 DFQATT and CDR2 SNEGSKA (reference sequence). CDR3 DNA sequence: TGCAGTGCTAGAGTATCTAGCGGGCCCTCCTACAATGAGCAGTTCTTC. It is translated as CSARVSSGPSYNEQFF.

A note on this clonotype: This clone may be a read error of a much larger clone one base away. V and J are TRBV7-3 and TRBJ1-1; no firm D call. The CDR3 runs 13 residues. The germline CDR1 and CDR2 sequences are SGHTA and FQGTGA. V was pared by 2 bases and J by 3 bases, with 7 bases between. CDR3 coding DNA: TGTGCCAGCAGCTTATCCATGGACACTGAAGCTTTCTTT. The encoded protein is CASSLSMDTEAFF.

V gene TRBV27 combines with J gene TRBJ2-5; D is uncertain. The last part of the DNA fits TRBJ2-7 better; the J call may be wrong. The V gene's germline CDR1 is MNHEY and CDR2 SMNVEV (reference sequence). The CDR3 is 12 amino acids. The CDR3 protein is CASSSDDAEQYF. DNA of the CDR3: TGTGCCAGCAGTTCCGACGACGCCGAGCAGTACTTC.

This clonotype showed up just a few times. The rearrangement uses TRBV19 and TRBJ1-5; D gene ambiguous. Germline CDR1 LNHDA, CDR2 SQIVND (reference sequence). The ends were cut back, 5 bases at V and 1 base at J, with 12 bases in the middle. CDR3 size: 15 residues. CDR3 loop: CASSRAFQSNQPQHF. The CDR3 DNA is TGTGCCAGTAGTCGGGCATTTCAAAGCAATCAGCCCCAGCATTTT.

This clonotype was observed a few times. J is TRBJ2-2 and V is TRBV5-1, with D unclear. Trimming left V 4 bases short and J 6 bases short, with 10 bases between. CDR3 length: 13 residues. Per the germline V gene, CDR1 is SGHRS and CDR2 is YFSETQ. The CDR3 sequence: CASSAGGAGELFF. The DNA for the CDR3 is TGCGCCAGCAGCGCCGGTGGTGCCGGGGAGCTGTTTTTT.

The V gene is TRBV7-9, the J gene TRBJ2-4; D is unresolved. V lost 0 bases, J lost 0 bases, and 9 bases lay in between. Germline V gene sequence: CDR1 SEHNR, CDR2 FQNEAQ (reference sequence). This CDR3 has 16 amino acids. DNA of the CDR3: TGTGCCAGCAGCTTAGCGCTGTCAGAAGCCAAAAACATTCAGTACTTC. Its protein is CASSLALSEAKNIQYF.

The chain uses TRBV12-3 or TRBV12-4 and TRBJ1-4, with no clear D. V shed 4 bases and J shed 7 bases, with 10 bases lying between them. This CDR3 is built from 13 residues. The CDR3 bases are TGTGCCAGCAGTTCCCGGGAGGGTGAAAAACTGTTTTTT. It is translated as CASSSREGEKLFF.

The chain links TRBV7-6 to TRBJ2-1; 8 bases are shared with TRBD2. With the DNA end fitting TRBJ2-5 better, the J assignment may be wrong. CDR1 is SGHVS and CDR2 is FNYEAQ in the germline V gene. The CDR3 is 16 residues long. The CDR3 region is CASSGGGERGQETQYF. Here the CDR3 DNA reads TGTGCCAGCAGCGGGGGAGGAGAGCGGGGGCAAGAGACCCAGTACTTC.